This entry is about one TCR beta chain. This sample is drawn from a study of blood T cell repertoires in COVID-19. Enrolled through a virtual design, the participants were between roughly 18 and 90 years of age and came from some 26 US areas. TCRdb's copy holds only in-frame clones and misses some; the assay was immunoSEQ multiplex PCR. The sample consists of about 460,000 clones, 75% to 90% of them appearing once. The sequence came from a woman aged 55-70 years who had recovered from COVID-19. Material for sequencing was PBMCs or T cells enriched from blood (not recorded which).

Here the CDR3 DNA reads TGTGCCAGCAGCCTAACGTCTAGCGGGGGGGTACACAATGAGCAGTTCTTC. Its protein is CASSLTSSGGVHNEQFF. The chain couples TRBV27 to TRBJ2-1; 12 positions agree with TRBD2. This CDR3 comprises 17 residues. The germline V gene has CDR1 MNHEY and CDR2 SMNVEV (reference sequence). J lost 5 bases, V lost 6 bases, and 11 bases had no gene match.